Listed here are 8 T cell receptor beta chains from one sample, sequenced in a study of quantifying T cell responses using KT2 cells. Background on the study: Reverse transcription used primers in the TCR alpha and beta constant regions.

A single-stranded UMI oligo with SP2 sequence was ligated to cDNA 3' ends. First-round PCR used about 4 cycles and beta primers RC1.1 and RC1.2 covering TRBC1 and TRBC2. One entry per CDR3 protein, called by TCRdb with MiXCR from the UMI-ligation and nested PCR reads. The table has 25,000 to 35,000 distinct CDR3 sequences, approximately 10% seen once. Sequenced: PBMCs spiked with cells of the T cell clone KT2. The receptors stem from a human donor.

Note on this clonotype: The conserved phenylalanine or tryptophan is not found at the CDR3 terminus, so this likely reflects a read error. V and J are TRBV29-1 and TRBJ1-5; D possibly corresponds to TRBD1 (6 bases). Germline V gives CDR1 SQVTM, CDR2 ANQGSEA. The CDR3 runs 13 residues. Trimming took 6 bases from V and 3 from J, leaving 12 bases between them. The CDR3 loop is CSVQGQPNQPQHL. The CDR3 DNA follows: TGCAGCGTCCAAGGACAGCCCAATCAGCCCCAGCATCTT.

V and J are TRBV7-2 and TRBJ2-5; D call uncertain. Germline CDR1 reads SGHTA; CDR2 reads FQGNSA. The CDR3 is 13 amino acids. The V and J ends lost 5 bases and 9 bases respectively, with 16 bases between them. DNA for the CDR3: TGTGCCAGCAGCCAATTACAAAACAGAGCCCAGTACTTC. This gives the protein CASSQLQNRAQYF.

The chain has TRBV20-1 and TRBJ2-1; tentatively, D is TRBD1 or TRBD2 (5 bases each). Germline CDR1 DFQATT, CDR2 SNEGSKA (reference sequence). V lost 6 bases and J lost 0, with 15 bases in between. This CDR3 is 15 amino acids long. The CDR3 region is CSAVTGTGSYNEQFF. The CDR3 coding sequence is TGCAGTGCAGTAACCGGGACGGGCTCCTACAATGAGCAGTTCTTC.

This clonotype came up many times. The rearrangement uses TRBV20-1 and TRBJ2-5; possible D gene TRBD1, 6 bases. CDR3 length: 11 amino acids. Germline V gene lookup returns CDR1 DFQATT and CDR2 SNEGSKA (reference sequence). Here the CDR3 reads CGLQGQETQYF. In nucleotides, the CDR3 is TGCGGCTTACAGGGTCAAGAGACCCAGTACTTC.

J is TRBJ2-1 and V is TRBV24-1; D is possibly TRBD1 or TRBD2 (7 bases each). Trimming removed 1 base at V and 0 bases at J, with 27 bases between. This CDR3 region has 22 residues. Germline V gene lookup returns CDR1 KGHDR and CDR2 SFDVKD. CDR3 in amino acids: CATSDLPPAAGEGASSYNEQFF. Here the CDR3 DNA reads TGTGCCACCAGTGATTTACCGCCCGCGGCGGGAGAGGGGGCAAGCTCCTACAATGAGCAGTTCTTC.

This clonotype was seen a handful of times. The chain couples TRBV6-2 or TRBV6-3 to TRBJ1-2, with TRBD1 matching over 8 bases. After removal of 5 bases from V and 9 bases from J, the junction contained 8 bases not matched to a gene. Germline V gives CDR1 MNHEY, CDR2 SVGEGT. The CDR3 spans 13 residues. The CDR3 here is CASSPGTGARYTF. The CDR3 region has the DNA TGTGCCAGCAGTCCGGGGACAGGCGCCCGCTACACCTTC.

By share, this clonotype counts as medium-sized (0.01 to 0.1%). The genes are TRBV20-1 and TRBJ2-1; 7 bases are shared with TRBD1. Germline V gene lookup returns CDR1 DFQATT and CDR2 SNEGSKA (reference sequence). After removal of 3 bases from V and 8 bases from J, the junction contained 4 bases not matched to a gene. The CDR3 sequence is 12 residues long. The CDR3: CSASEGAYEQFF. The CDR3 bases are TGCAGTGCTAGCGAGGGGGCATATGAGCAGTTCTTC.

The chain couples TRBV2 to TRBJ2-7; D may be TRBD2 (6 bases). This CDR3 region has 15 residues. Between the trimmed V and J ends, which lost 2 bases and 7 bases, there was a span of 18 bases. Germline V lookup: CDR1 SNHLY, CDR2 FYNNEI. CDR3 sequence (DNA): TGTGCCAGCAGTGAAAGGGGCGGAGTAGGAGGGGAGCAGTACTTC. This encodes CASSERGGVGGEQYF.